One sample yielded the 32 T cell receptor beta chains listed below, sequenced in a study of T cells in women clearing cervical HPV infection. The data were produced by immunoSEQ multiplex PCR, yet TCRdb's version contains in-frame clones alone and is incomplete. The sample yields around 16,000 clones, of which the top ten take up 10% to 13%. The sample consisted of blood buffy coat. The receptors shown here come from a woman aged 18 to 69 with a cervical HPV16 infection that either progressed to CIN3+ or cleared (not recorded which).

Turning to this clone: Read sequence stops 3 residues before the CDR3 end, and the germline J gene provides the missing end. The gene calls are TRBV12-3 or TRBV12-4 and TRBJ1-1; D ambiguous. The length of the CDR3 is 14 residues. V lost 7 bases to trimming and J lost 0 bases, with 12 bases between them. CDR3 residues: CASTKVTLNTEAFF. The covered CDR3 bases are TGTGCCAGCACCAAAGTCACTCTGAACACTGAA.

The CDR3 bases that were read are TGTGCCAGCAGTTTAAACAGCGGCGGGGAG. Protein: CASSLNSGGE. The entire CDR3 protein reads CASSLNSGGELFF. V is TRBV12-3 or TRBV12-4 and J is TRBJ2-2; D perhaps matches TRBD2 (5 bases). The missing CDR3 end, 3 residues past where the read stops, is filled in from the germline J gene. CDR3 size: 13 residues. The V end lost 2 bases, the J end lost 7 bases, and 8 bases lay between the germline ends.

Regarding this clone: With the read ending 3 residues before the CDR3 end, the germline J gene is used to fill in that end. This chain connects TRBV2 to TRBJ1-3, with 7 bases fitting TRBD1. Germline lookup yields CDR1 SNHLY and CDR2 FYNNEI. The junction had 3 bases not matched to a gene; V was cut back by 6 bases and J by 1 base. The CDR3 runs 14 residues. Incomplete CDR3 DNA: TGTGCCAGCAGAGGGACAGCATCTGGAAACACC. This translates into CASRGTASGNT. The full-length CDR3 reads as CASRGTASGNTIYF.

About this clone: The CDR3 end falls 3 residues outside the read, so it is completed with the germline J gene. This sequence joins TRBV2 and TRBJ2-3; weak D call: TRBD2 (7 bases). The CDR3 has 14 residues. V lost 3 bases, J lost 3 bases, and 10 bases lay in between. The V gene's germline CDR1 is SNHLY and CDR2 FYNNEI. The sequenced part of the CDR3 DNA is TGTGCCAGCAGTGACGGGGGGCGGACAGATACG. Amino acid sequence: CASSDGGRTDT. The full-length CDR3 reads as CASSDGGRTDTQYF.

Regarding this clone: The read ends 3 residues before the CDR3 terminus; that terminus is restored from the germline J gene. This rearrangement joins TRBV19 to TRBJ2-4, with a weak D call TRBD1 (5 bases). CDR1 is LNHDA, CDR2 SQIVND, per germline (reference sequence). CDR3 length: 14 residues. This CDR3 is CASSIAARGYGQYF. The CDR3 DNA, read in part, is TGTGCCAGTAGTATTGCTGCAAGGGGCTATGGT.

With respect to this clone: The sequence runs out 3 residues before the end of the CDR3; the remainder is reconstructed from the germline J gene. The chain joins TRBV19 to TRBJ1-5, with 9 bases identical to TRBD1. Per the germline V gene, CDR1 is LNHDA and CDR2 is SQIVND (reference sequence). CDR3 length: 16 amino acids. Trimming removed 5 bases from V and 2 bases from J; junction bases left unmatched: 7. CDR3 region: CASSVGQGLGNQPQHF. The CDR3 DNA, read in part, is TGTGCCAGTAGTGTCGGACAGGGGTTAGGCAATCAGCCC.

To note about this clone: The read finishes 3 residues shy of the CDR3 end, and the germline J gene is used to complete it. The chain has TRBV5-5 and TRBJ2-5; tentative D call: TRBD2 (7 bases). Germline V lookup: CDR1 SGHKS, CDR2 YYEKEE (reference sequence). The CDR3 extends over 14 amino acids. V dropped 2 bases and J dropped 5 bases, with 13 bases sitting between them. The sequenced part of the CDR3 DNA is TGTGCCAGCAGCTTCTCGGGGGGCCGGGAGACC. Translated: CASSFSGGRET. The full CDR3 is CASSFSGGRETQYF.

Comment on this clone: At one of its ends the junction is not consistent with the germline gene, which may arise from a read error. The read halts 3 residues ahead of the CDR3 end, with the missing end drawn from the germline J gene. Additional DNA sequences in this sample encode the identical CDR3. V is TRBV30 and J is TRBJ1-3; no firm D call. Germline lookup yields CDR1 GTSNPN and CDR2 SVGIG (reference sequence). This CDR3 spans 11 amino acids. The DNA read from the CDR3 is TGTGCCTGGAGTGATCGAAACACA. It translates to CAWSDRNT. The full CDR3 is CAWSDRNTIYF.

Concerning this clone: With the read ending 3 residues before the CDR3 end, the germline J gene is used to fill in that end. The gene calls are TRBV19 and TRBJ2-4; TRBD1 matches 7 bases. The CDR3 runs to 14 residues. CDR1 and CDR2 from the germline V gene are LNHDA and SQIVND (reference sequence). CDR3: CASSNDRANYGQYF. Partial CDR3 DNA: TGTGCCAGTAGCAACGACAGGGCTAACTATGGT.

As concerns this clone: Coverage ceases 3 residues before the CDR3 finishes, and the germline J gene fills in the end. The J gene is TRBJ2-3, the V gene TRBV20-1; D may be TRBD1 or TRBD2 (5 bases each). The CDR3 loop spans 11 amino acids. In germline, CDR1 is DFQATT, CDR2 SNEGSKA (reference sequence). The DNA read from the CDR3 is TGCAGTGCCGTAAGGGGAGCAGCG. Encoded protein: CSAVRGAA. The full-length CDR3 reads as CSAVRGAAQYF.

Comments on this clone: Read data end 3 residues before the CDR3 end; the end is taken from the germline J gene. The chain recombines TRBV19 with TRBJ2-3; TRBD2 matches 9 bases. The CDR3 has 14 residues. From germline, CDR1 is LNHDA and CDR2 SQIVND (reference sequence). J gave up 2 bases and V 9 bases, and 6 bases lay outside the gene matches. The DNA read from the CDR3 is TGTGCCAGCAAGCGGGGGGCCGACACAGATACG. Translated, it gives CASKRGADTDT. The full CDR3 protein reads CASKRGADTDTQYF.

Comment on this clone: Read data end 3 residues before the CDR3 end; the end is taken from the germline J gene. The chain couples TRBV6-1 to TRBJ2-5; weak D call: TRBD2 (5 bases). The CDR3 contains 14 residues. The germline V gene encodes CDR1 MNHNS and CDR2 SASEGT. Trimming took 4 bases from V and 7 from J, leaving 16 bases between them. This chain's CDR3 is CASSAELHRGTQYF. The CDR3 bases that were read are TGTGCCAGCAGTGCGGAGTTACATCGGGGGACC.

As for this clone: The read terminates 3 residues ahead of where the CDR3 ends, so the germline J gene completes it. The chain employs TRBV30 and TRBJ1-2; D gene ambiguous. Germline V gives CDR1 GTSNPN, CDR2 SVGIG (reference sequence). The length of the CDR3 is 16 residues. CDR3 sequence: CAWSNPALAGDIDYTF. CDR3 DNA, as far as it was read: TGTGCCTGGAGTAACCCCGCACTAGCGGGAGATATCGAC. Filled out from reference TRBV30 and TRBJ1-2, the complete variable domain reads SQTIHQWPATLVQPVGSPLSLECTVEGTSNPNLYWYRQAAGRGLQLLFYSVGIGQISSEVPQNLSASRPQDRQFILSSKKLLLSDSGFYLCAWSNPALAGDIDYTFGSGTRLTVV.

Comment on this clone: The missing CDR3 end, 3 residues past where the read stops, is filled in from the germline J gene. This sequence joins TRBV7-9 and TRBJ2-5; D not resolved. The CDR3 contains 12 residues. The germline V and J ends were trimmed by 6 bases and 5 bases, with 10 bases remaining between them. Germline CDR1 SEHNR, CDR2 FQNEAQ (reference sequence). CDR3 DNA (partial): TGTGCCAGCAGTCCCGGTTGGGAGACC. It codes for CASSPGWET. The full CDR3 protein reads CASSPGWETQYF.

Notes on this clone: Mismatch with germline at one junction end may stem from a read error. The sequence runs out 3 residues before the end of the CDR3; the remainder is reconstructed from the germline J gene. The V and J genes are TRBV18 and TRBJ2-5; 7 nucleotides line up with TRBD2. CDR3 length: 14 amino acids. Germline values: CDR1 KGHSH, CDR2 LQKENI. CDR3 DNA, as far as it was read: TGTGCCAACTCAAAGTTCGGGGGGCAAGAGACC. Amino acids: CANSKFGGQET. The whole CDR3 sequence reads CANSKFGGQETQYF. Together with reference TRBV18 and TRBJ2-5, the CDR3 gives the full variable domain: NAGVMQNPRHLVRRRGQEARLRCSPMKGHSHVYWYRQLPEEGLKFMVYLQKENIIDESGMPKERFSAEFPKEGPSILRIQQVVRGDSAAYFCANSKFGGQETQYFGPGTRLLVL.

Notes on this clone: The DNA ends 3 residues before the CDR3 does, and the rest of the CDR3 is filled in from the germline J gene. This sequence joins TRBV5-1 and TRBJ1-6; 9 bases are shared with TRBD1. Germline assignment: CDR1 SGHRS and CDR2 YFSETQ. J was trimmed by 7 bases and V by 4 bases; bases with no gene match: 3. The CDR3 totals 14 residues. The part of the CDR3 DNA that was read is TGCGCCAGCAGCAGGACAGGGGTAAATTCACCC. Translation: CASSRTGVNSP. The whole CDR3 region reads CASSRTGVNSPLHF.

On this clone: From the germline J gene comes the end of the CDR3, since the read stops 3 residues before it. The rearrangement links TRBV20-1 to TRBJ1-5, with a tentative D call TRBD1 (5 bases). The CDR3 sequence is 13 residues long. Germline V gene sequence: CDR1 DFQATT, CDR2 SNEGSKA (reference sequence). V was cut by 3 bases and J by 6 bases, with 12 bases left in between. The chain's CDR3 is CSARGGFFQPQHF. The DNA read from the CDR3 is TGCAGTGCTAGGGGGGGGTTTTTTCAGCCC.

Notes on this clone: The sequence runs out 3 residues before the end of the CDR3; the remainder is reconstructed from the germline J gene. The V call is TRBV18, the J call TRBJ1-2; 7 bases map to TRBD1. Germline CDR1 and CDR2: KGHSH and LQKENI. The CDR3 is 15 residues long. The CDR3 spells CASSPGQAISYDYTF. CDR3 DNA, as far as it was read: TGTGCCAGCTCACCAGGACAGGCGATCTCCTACGAC.

By frequency, this clone is medium-sized (0.01 to 0.1%). The CDR3 goes on 3 residues after the read ends, and that part is filled in from the germline J gene. The chain recombines TRBV19 with TRBJ2-5; possible D gene TRBD2, 6 bases. V lost 7 bases and J lost 7, with 16 bases in between. The CDR3 contains 13 residues. Germline V gene data show CDR1 as LNHDA and CDR2 as SQIVND (reference sequence). The CDR3 bases that were read are TGTGCCAGTAACGGACTACCTCGGGGGACC. As protein: CASNGLPRGT. The entire CDR3 protein is CASNGLPRGTQYF.

The sequenced CDR3 bases are TGTGCCAGCCGCCGGACAGGGGGCCCAAACACTGAA. It codes for CASRRTGGPNTE. In full, the CDR3 is CASRRTGGPNTEAFF. The chain is built from TRBV6-2 or TRBV6-3 and TRBJ1-1; TRBD1 aligns across 11 bases. The read falls 3 residues short of the CDR3 end, and the missing part is taken from the germline J gene. Germline V gives CDR1 MNHEY, CDR2 SVGEGT. The CDR3 is 15 amino acids. With 8 bases clipped from V and 2 bases from J, the junction kept 7 bases outside the gene matches.

With respect to this clone: The read terminates 3 residues ahead of where the CDR3 ends, so the germline J gene completes it. V is TRBV11-2 and J is TRBJ1-2; D is undetermined. V shed 1 base and J shed 4 bases, with 10 bases lying between them. This CDR3 is 14 amino acids long. Germline assignment: CDR1 SGHAT and CDR2 FQNNGV. The CDR3 is CASSLARPGYGYTF. The covered CDR3 bases are TGTGCCAGCAGCTTAGCCCGTCCAGGCTATGGC.

To note about this clone: The read ends 3 residues shy of where the CDR3 ends; the end is completed using the germline J gene. The chain links TRBV7-9 to TRBJ1-2, with 7 bases aligning to TRBD1. Germline-derived CDR1 and CDR2 are SEHNR and FQNEAQ (reference sequence). The CDR3 contains 12 residues. CDR3 sequence reads: CASSLTGDDYTF. The sequenced CDR3 bases are TGTGCCAGCAGCTTAACAGGGGATGAC. The whole variable domain, remainder taken from reference TRBV7-9 and TRBJ1-2, is DTGVSQNPRHKITKRGQNVTFRCDPISEHNRLYWYRQTLGQGPEFLTYFQNEAQLEKSRLLSDRFSAERPKGSFSTLEIQRTEQGDSAMYLCASSLTGDDYTFGSGTRLTVV.

Worth noting for this clone: The read terminates 3 residues before the CDR3 end, so the remaining end is supplied by the germline J gene. The rearrangement uses TRBV7-2 and TRBJ1-2; D may be TRBD1 (6 bases). CDR3 length: 14 amino acids. Germline V gives CDR1 SGHTA, CDR2 FQGNSA. The sequenced part of the CDR3 DNA is TGTGCCAGCAGCAGGGGACATCAGAGCAATGAC. Its translation is CASSRGHQSND. The CDR3 as a whole reads CASSRGHQSNDYTF.

The DNA read from the CDR3 is TGTGCCAGCAGTTTATATGAGGGACTTGGC. It translates to CASSLYEGLG. The entire CDR3 sequence reads CASSLYEGLGYTF. The V and J genes are TRBV27 and TRBJ1-2, with D perhaps matching TRBD1 (5 bases). The sequence runs out 3 residues before the end of the CDR3; the remainder is reconstructed from the germline J gene. V lost 1 base and J lost 7, with 10 bases in between. This CDR3 contains 13 residues. Germline assignment: CDR1 MNHEY and CDR2 SMNVEV (reference sequence).

This clone is medium-sized by frequency. The read gets to within 3 residues of the CDR3 end, and the germline J gene fills in the rest. The J gene is TRBJ1-2, the V gene TRBV7-2; D call uncertain. Trimming stripped 5 bases from V and 2 bases from J, with 12 bases between. This CDR3 contains 14 residues. From germline, CDR1 is SGHTA and CDR2 FQGNSA. CDR3 region: CASSPTVQNYGYTF. CDR3 DNA (partial): TGTGCCAGCAGCCCGACTGTCCAGAACTATGGC.

Comment on this clone: The missing CDR3 end, 3 residues past where the read stops, is filled in from the germline J gene. The chain has TRBV2 and TRBJ1-1; D is possibly TRBD1 (5 bases). The V end was cut by 7 bases, the J end by 4 bases, with 13 bases between. CDR1 is SNHLY and CDR2 is FYNNEI in the germline V gene. The CDR3 length is 13 residues. The covered CDR3 bases are TGTGCCAGCAAACGGGGGGAGAGCACTGAA. Translated, it gives CASKRGESTE. The whole CDR3 sequence is CASKRGESTEAFF.

The part of the CDR3 DNA that was read is TGTGCCAGCAGCTTCTCAGGGGGGCCTGAA. This codes for CASSFSGGPE. The whole CDR3 protein reads CASSFSGGPEAFF. The chain links TRBV12-3 or TRBV12-4 to TRBJ1-1; TRBD1 aligns across 7 bases. The read comes to an end 3 residues before the CDR3 does, leaving the germline J gene to fill in the end. V lost 6 bases to trimming and J lost 6 bases; unmatched junction nucleotides: 7. The CDR3 runs 13 residues.

Comments on this clone: The DNA ends 3 residues before the CDR3 does, and the rest of the CDR3 is filled in from the germline J gene. This chain connects TRBV28 to TRBJ2-5, with 11 bases fitting TRBD2. This CDR3 is built from 17 residues. The V and J ends lost 3 bases and 4 bases, in that order; junction bases with no gene match: 10. Looked up from germline, CDR1 is MDHEN and CDR2 is SYDVKM. CDR3 amino acids: CASSFLAGGARGETQYF. CDR3 bases read: TGTGCCAGCAGTTTTTTAGCGGGGGGGGCGAGGGGAGAGACC.

Details on this clone: The read terminates 3 residues ahead of where the CDR3 ends, so the germline J gene completes it. The chain carries TRBV19 and TRBJ2-1, with 12 bases matching TRBD2. From germline, CDR1 is LNHDA and CDR2 SQIVND (reference sequence). The CDR3 sequence is 18 residues long. V lost 10 bases, J lost 0 bases, and 13 bases stayed unmatched. CDR3 DNA (partial): TGTGCCACCGTCCCCGGGACTAGCGGGTCAAGCTCCTACAATGAG. As protein: CATVPGTSGSSSYNE. The full CDR3 protein is CATVPGTSGSSSYNEQFF.

The part of the CDR3 DNA that was read is TGTGCCATCAGTGAGGGCGGACAAGAGACC. This encodes CAISEGGQET. The entire CDR3 reads CAISEGGQETQYF. The chain couples TRBV10-3 to TRBJ2-5; no clear D gene. The read ends 3 residues before the CDR3 terminus; that terminus is restored from the germline J gene. The CDR3 has 13 residues. Germline CDR1 is ENHRY and CDR2 is SYGVKD. V lost 2 bases, J lost 2 bases, and 6 bases lay in between.

A remark on this clone: The read halts 3 residues ahead of the CDR3 end, with the missing end drawn from the germline J gene. Other DNA sequences from this sample encode an identical CDR3 as well. This rearrangement joins TRBV18 to TRBJ1-5; 8 bases line up with TRBD1. The V gene's germline CDR1 is KGHSH and CDR2 LQKENI. The CDR3 covers 15 residues. Trimming took 3 bases from V and 4 from J; bases not matched to a gene: 5. CDR3 DNA, as far as it was read: TGTGCCAGCTCACCTGACAGGGGTGGAAATCAGCCC. It encodes CASSPDRGGNQP. The entire CDR3 protein is CASSPDRGGNQPQHF.

Concerning this clone: Read data end 3 residues before the CDR3 end; the end is taken from the germline J gene. The J gene is TRBJ1-5, the V gene TRBV20-1; TRBD1 matches 7 bases. V lost 6 bases and J lost 4; bases outside the gene matches: 3. The CDR3 has 12 amino acids. Per the germline V gene, CDR1 is DFQATT and CDR2 is SNEGSKA (reference sequence). CDR3 bases read: TGCAGTGCAACGACAGGGAATCAGCCC. Protein: CSATTGNQP. The full CDR3 is CSATTGNQPQHF.